The 3 T cell receptor beta chains below come from one sample, sequenced in a study of PD-1 blockade in mismatch repair-deficient tumors. This table comes from immunoSEQ multiplex PCR, and its TCRdb copy is limited to in-frame clones, with some not included. Here the sample spans tens of thousands of clones, 80% to 90% being singletons. The starting material was peripheral blood, obtained 44 weeks after starting pembrolizumab. The receptors originated from an adult with mismatch repair-deficient cancer.

V usage is TRBV5-1 and J usage is TRBJ1-1; 8 nucleotides line up with TRBD1. V shed 4 bases, J shed 4 bases, and the junction held 6 bases outside the gene matches. This CDR3 comprises 14 residues. Germline V gene data show CDR1 as SGHRS and CDR2 as YFSETQ. DNA for the CDR3: TGCGCCAGCAGCACCACAGGGGGTTCCACTGAAGCTTTCTTT. It codes for CASSTTGGSTEAFF.

The V call is TRBV5-4, the J call TRBJ1-2; 7 nucleotides align to TRBD1. J was trimmed by 6 bases and V by 3 bases; bases with no gene match: 11. This CDR3 is built from 15 residues. Germline values: CDR1 SGHNT, CDR2 YYREEE (reference sequence). The CDR3 reads CASSSRVRGPHGYTF. The CDR3 region has the DNA TGTGCCAGCAGCTCACGAGTTAGGGGGCCGCATGGCTACACCTTC.

The V call is TRBV6-6, the J call TRBJ1-5, with unresolved D. This CDR3 comprises 14 residues. Germline V gene lookup returns CDR1 MNHNY and CDR2 SVGAGI (reference sequence). V was shortened by 0 bases and J by 9 bases, with 12 bases between the two germline ends. The CDR3 coding sequence is TGTGCCAGCAGTTACTCGTCAGGTTTTTTGCCCCAGCATTTT. It is translated as CASSYSSGFLPQHF.